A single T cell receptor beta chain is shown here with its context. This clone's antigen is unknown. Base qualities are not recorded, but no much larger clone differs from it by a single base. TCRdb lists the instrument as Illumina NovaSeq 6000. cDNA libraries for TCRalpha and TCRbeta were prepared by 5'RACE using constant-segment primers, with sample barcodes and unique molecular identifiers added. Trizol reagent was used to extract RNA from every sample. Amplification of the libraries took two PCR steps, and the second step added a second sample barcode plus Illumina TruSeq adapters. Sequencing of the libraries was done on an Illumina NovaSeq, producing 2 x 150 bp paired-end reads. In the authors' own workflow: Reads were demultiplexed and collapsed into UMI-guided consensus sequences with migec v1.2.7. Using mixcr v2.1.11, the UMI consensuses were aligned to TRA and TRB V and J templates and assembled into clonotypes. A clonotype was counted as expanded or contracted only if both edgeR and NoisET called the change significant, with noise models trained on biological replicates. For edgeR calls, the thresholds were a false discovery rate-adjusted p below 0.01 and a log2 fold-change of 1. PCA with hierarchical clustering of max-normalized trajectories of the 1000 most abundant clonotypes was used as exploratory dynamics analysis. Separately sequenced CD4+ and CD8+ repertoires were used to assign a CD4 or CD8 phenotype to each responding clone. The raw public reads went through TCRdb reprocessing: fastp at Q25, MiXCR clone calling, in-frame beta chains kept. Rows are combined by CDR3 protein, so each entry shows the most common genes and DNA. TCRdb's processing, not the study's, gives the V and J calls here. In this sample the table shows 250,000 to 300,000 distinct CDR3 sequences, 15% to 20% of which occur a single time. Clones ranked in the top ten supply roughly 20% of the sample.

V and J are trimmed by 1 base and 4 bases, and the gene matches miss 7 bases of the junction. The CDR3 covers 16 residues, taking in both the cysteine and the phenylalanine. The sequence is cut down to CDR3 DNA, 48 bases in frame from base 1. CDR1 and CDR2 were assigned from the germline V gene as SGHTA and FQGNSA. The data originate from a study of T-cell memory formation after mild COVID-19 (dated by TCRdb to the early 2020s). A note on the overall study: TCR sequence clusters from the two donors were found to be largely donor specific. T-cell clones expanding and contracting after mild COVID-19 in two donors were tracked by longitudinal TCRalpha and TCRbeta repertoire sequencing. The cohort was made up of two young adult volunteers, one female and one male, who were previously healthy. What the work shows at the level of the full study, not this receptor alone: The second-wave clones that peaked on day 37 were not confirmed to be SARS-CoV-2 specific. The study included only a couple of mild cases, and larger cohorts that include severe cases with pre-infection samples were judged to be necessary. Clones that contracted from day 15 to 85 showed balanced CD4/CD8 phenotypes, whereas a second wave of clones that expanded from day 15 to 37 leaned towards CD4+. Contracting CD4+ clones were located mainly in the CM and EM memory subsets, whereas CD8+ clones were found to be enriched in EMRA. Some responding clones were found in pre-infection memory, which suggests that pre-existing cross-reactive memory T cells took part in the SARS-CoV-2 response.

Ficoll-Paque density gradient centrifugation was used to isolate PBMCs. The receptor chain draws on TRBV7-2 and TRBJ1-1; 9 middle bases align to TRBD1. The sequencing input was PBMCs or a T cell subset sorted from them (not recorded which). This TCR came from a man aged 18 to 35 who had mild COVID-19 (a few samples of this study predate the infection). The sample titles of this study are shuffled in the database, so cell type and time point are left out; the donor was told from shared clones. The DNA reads TGTGCCAGCAGCTTAGTCCCGGGACAGGGTCGCACTGAAGCTTTCTTT. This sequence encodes CASSLVPGQGRTEAFF.